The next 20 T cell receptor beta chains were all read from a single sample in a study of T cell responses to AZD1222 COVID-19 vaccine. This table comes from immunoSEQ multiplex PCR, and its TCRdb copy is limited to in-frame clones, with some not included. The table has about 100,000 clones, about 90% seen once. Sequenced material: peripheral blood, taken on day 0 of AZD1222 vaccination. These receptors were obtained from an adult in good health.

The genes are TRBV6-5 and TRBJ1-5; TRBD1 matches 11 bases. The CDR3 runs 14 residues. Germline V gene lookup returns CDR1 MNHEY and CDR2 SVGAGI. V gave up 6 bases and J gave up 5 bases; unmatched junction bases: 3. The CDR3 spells CASSRGQGDQPQHF. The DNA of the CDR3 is TGTGCCAGCAGCAGGGGACAGGGGGATCAGCCCCAGCATTTT.

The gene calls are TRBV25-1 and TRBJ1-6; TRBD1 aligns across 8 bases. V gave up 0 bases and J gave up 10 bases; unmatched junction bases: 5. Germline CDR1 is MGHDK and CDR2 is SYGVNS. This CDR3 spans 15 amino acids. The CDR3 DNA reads TGTGCCAGCAGTGAATATCAGGGGGCAGGGTCACCCCTCCACTTT. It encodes CASSEYQGAGSPLHF.

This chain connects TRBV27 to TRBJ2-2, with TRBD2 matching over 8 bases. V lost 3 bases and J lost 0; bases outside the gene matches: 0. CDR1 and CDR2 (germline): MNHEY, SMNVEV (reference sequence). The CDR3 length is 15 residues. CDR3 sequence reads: CASSFSGANTGELFF. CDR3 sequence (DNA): TGTGCCAGCAGTTTTAGCGGGGCGAACACCGGGGAGCTGTTTTTT.

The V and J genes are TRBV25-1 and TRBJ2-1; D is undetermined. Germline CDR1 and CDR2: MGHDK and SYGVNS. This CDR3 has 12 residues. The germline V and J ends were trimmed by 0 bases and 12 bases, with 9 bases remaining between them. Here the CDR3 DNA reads TGTGCCAGCAGTGAATATGCCGATGGGCAGTTCTTC. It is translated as CASSEYADGQFF.

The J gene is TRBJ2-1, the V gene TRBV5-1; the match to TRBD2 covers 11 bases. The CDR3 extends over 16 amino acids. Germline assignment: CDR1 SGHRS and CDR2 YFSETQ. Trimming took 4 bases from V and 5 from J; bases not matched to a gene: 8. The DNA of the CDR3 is TGCGCCAGCAGCCTAGGCCCGGGACTAGCGGACAATGAGCAGTTCTTC. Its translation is CASSLGPGLADNEQFF.

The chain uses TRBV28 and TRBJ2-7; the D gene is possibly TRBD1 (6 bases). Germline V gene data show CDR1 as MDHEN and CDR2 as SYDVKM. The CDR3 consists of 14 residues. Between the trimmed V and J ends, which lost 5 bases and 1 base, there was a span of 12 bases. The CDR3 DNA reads TGTGCCAGCAGTCCCCAGGGGATATCCTACGAGCAGTACTTC. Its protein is CASSPQGISYEQYF.

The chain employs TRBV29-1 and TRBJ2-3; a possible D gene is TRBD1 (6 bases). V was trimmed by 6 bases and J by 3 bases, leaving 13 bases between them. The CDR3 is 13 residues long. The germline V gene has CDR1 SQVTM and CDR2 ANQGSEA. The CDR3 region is CSVVGGMTDTQYF. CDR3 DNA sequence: TGCAGCGTCGTAGGGGGAATGACAGATACGCAGTATTTT.

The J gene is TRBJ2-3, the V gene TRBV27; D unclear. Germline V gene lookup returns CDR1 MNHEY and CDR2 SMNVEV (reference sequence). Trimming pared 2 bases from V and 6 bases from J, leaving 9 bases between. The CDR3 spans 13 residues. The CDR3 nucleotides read TGTGCCAGCAGTTTAACCTTTGGCGATACGCAGTATTTT. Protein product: CASSLTFGDTQYF.

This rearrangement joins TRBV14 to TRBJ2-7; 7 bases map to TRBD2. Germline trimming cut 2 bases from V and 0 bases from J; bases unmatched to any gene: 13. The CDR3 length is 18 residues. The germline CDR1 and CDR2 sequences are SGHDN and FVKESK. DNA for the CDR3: TGTGCCAGCAGCCAAAAGAGGTTCCTAGCGGATGACTCCTACGAGCAGTACTTC. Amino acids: CASSQKRFLADDSYEQYF.

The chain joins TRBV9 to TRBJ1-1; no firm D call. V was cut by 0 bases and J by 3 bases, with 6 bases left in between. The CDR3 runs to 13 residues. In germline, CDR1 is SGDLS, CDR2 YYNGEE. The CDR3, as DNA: TGTGCCAGCAGCGTAGTTTCCGACACTGAAGCTTTCTTT. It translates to CASSVVSDTEAFF. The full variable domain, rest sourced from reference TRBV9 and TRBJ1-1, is DSGVTQTPKHLITATGQRVTLRCSPRSGDLSVYWYQQSLDQGLQFLIQYYNGEERAKGNILERFSAQQFPDLHSELNLSSLELGDSALYFCASSVVSDTEAFFGQGTRLTVV.

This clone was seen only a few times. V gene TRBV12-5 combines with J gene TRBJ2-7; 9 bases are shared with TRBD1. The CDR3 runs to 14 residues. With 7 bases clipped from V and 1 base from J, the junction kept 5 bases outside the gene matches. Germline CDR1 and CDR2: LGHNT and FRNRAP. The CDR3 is CASAQTGGSYEQYF. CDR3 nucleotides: TGTGCTAGTGCCCAGACAGGGGGGTCCTACGAGCAGTACTTC. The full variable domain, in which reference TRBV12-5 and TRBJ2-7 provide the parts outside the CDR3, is DARVTQTPRHKVTEMGQEVTMRCQPILGHNTVFWYRQTMMQGLELLAYFRNRAPLDDSGMPKDRFSAEMPDATLATLKIQPSEPRDSAVYFCASAQTGGSYEQYFGPGTRLTVT.

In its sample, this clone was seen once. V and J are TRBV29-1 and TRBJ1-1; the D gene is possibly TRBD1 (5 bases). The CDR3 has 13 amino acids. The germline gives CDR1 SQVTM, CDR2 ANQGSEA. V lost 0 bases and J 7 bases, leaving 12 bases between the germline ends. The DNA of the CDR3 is TGCAGCGTTGAAGATCGACAGTTAGATGAAGCTTTCTTT. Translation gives CSVEDRQLDEAFF.

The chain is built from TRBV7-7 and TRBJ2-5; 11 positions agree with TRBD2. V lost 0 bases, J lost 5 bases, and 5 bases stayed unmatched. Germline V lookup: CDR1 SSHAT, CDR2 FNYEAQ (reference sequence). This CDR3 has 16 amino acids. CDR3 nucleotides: TGTGCCAGCAGCTTAGCGTGGCTAGCGGGAGGCGAGACCCAGTACTTC. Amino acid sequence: CASSLAWLAGGETQYF.

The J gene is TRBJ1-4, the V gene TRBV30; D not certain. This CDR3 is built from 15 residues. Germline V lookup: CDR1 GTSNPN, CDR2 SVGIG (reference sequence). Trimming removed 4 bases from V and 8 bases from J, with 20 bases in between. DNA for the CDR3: TGTGCCTGGACCTCCACCGCAGGTTTGAGCGAAAAACTGTTTTTT. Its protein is CAWTSTAGLSEKLFF. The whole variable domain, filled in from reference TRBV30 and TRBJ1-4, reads SQTIHQWPATLVQPVGSPLSLECTVEGTSNPNLYWYRQAAGRGLQLLFYSVGIGQISSEVPQNLSASRPQDRQFILSSKKLLLSDSGFYLCAWTSTAGLSEKLFFGSGTQLSVL.

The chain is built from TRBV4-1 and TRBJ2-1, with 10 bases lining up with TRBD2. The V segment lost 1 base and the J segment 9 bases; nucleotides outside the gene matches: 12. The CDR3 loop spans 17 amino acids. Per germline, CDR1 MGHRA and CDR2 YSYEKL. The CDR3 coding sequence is TGCGCCAGCAGCCAAGGTATCGTAACTAGCGGGAATGGTGAGCAGTTCTTC. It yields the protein CASSQGIVTSGNGEQFF.

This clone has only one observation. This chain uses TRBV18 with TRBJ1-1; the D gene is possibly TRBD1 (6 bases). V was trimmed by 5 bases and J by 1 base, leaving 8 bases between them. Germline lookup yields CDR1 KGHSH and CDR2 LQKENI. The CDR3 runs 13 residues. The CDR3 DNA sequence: TGTGCCAGCTCAGCGACAGGGAACACTGAAGCTTTCTTT. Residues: CASSATGNTEAFF. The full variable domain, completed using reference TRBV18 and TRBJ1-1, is NAGVMQNPRHLVRRRGQEARLRCSPMKGHSHVYWYRQLPEEGLKFMVYLQKENIIDESGMPKERFSAEFPKEGPSILRIQQVVRGDSAAYFCASSATGNTEAFFGQGTRLTVV.

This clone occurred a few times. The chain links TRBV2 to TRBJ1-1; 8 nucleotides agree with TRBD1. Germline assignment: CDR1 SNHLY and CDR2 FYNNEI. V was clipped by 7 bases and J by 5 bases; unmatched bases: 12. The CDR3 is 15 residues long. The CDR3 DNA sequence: TGTGCCAGCACAAGACAGGGGTTGGAATTTACTGAAGCTTTCTTT. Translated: CASTRQGLEFTEAFF.

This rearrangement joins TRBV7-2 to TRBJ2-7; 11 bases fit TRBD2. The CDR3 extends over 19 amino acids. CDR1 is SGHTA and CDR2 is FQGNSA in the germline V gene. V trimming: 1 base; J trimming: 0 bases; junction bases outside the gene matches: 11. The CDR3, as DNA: TGTGCCAGCAGCTTAGGGACACGGTCTAGCGGGAGGAGCTCCTACGAGCAGTACTTC. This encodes CASSLGTRSSGRSSYEQYF.

This CDR3 reads CASSLSGMPGTEAFF. Written as DNA, the CDR3 is TGCGCCAGCAGCTTGAGCGGGATGCCGGGCACTGAAGCTTTCTTT. The chain has TRBV5-1 and TRBJ1-1; D unclear. The CDR3 covers 15 residues. CDR1 SGHRS and CDR2 YFSETQ come from the germline V gene. V lost 1 base and J lost 4, with 14 bases in between.

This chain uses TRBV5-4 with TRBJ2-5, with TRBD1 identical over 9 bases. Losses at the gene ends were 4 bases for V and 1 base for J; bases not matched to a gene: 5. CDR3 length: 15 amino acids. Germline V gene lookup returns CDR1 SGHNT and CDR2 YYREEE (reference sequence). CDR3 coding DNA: TGTGCCAGCAGCCGCGGGACAGGGATCCAAGAGACCCAGTACTTC. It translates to CASSRGTGIQETQYF.